The 15 T cell receptor beta chains below were found in one sample sequenced in a study of blood T cell repertoires in COVID-19. Using immunoSEQ multiplex PCR, the repertoire was profiled, and TCRdb retains in-frame clones only, with some absent. The data contain about 160,000 clones, just under 95% of them singletons. Sequencing input: peripheral blood. These receptors were taken from a woman between 50 and 59 years old with acute or convalescent COVID-19.

This sequence joins TRBV25-1 and TRBJ2-2; D might be TRBD2 (6 bases). This CDR3 is built from 14 residues. V was clipped by 8 bases and J by 4 bases, with 14 bases between them. CDR1 is MGHDK and CDR2 is SYGVNS in the germline V gene. The CDR3 protein is CASGGLGFTGELFF. CDR3 sequence (DNA): TGTGCCAGCGGGGGGTTGGGCTTCACCGGGGAGCTGTTTTTT.

The chain's CDR3 is CASSPTGLNEQFF. CDR3 nucleotide sequence: TGTGCCAGTAGTCCGACAGGGCTCAATGAGCAGTTCTTC. V is TRBV19 and J is TRBJ2-1; TRBD1 matches at 7 bases. The V gene's germline CDR1 is LNHDA and CDR2 SQIVND (reference sequence). CDR3 length: 13 amino acids. V shed 5 bases, J shed 6 bases, and the junction held 4 bases outside the gene matches. Variable domain in full (rest from reference TRBV19 and TRBJ2-1): DGGITQSPKYLFRKEGQNVTLSCEQNLNHDAMYWYRQDPGQGLRLIYYSQIVNDFQKGDIAEGYSVSREKKESFPLTVTSAQKNPTAFYLCASSPTGLNEQFFGPGTRLTVL.

V gene TRBV20-1 combines with J gene TRBJ2-1, with a tentative D call TRBD2 (5 bases). This CDR3 is built from 11 residues. The germline V gene has CDR1 DFQATT and CDR2 SNEGSKA (reference sequence). V lost 6 bases and J lost 7, with 10 bases in between. The CDR3 DNA reads as TGCAGTGCCATCGGGATAAATGAGCAGTTCTTC. Translating gives CSAIGINEQFF.

The chain uses TRBV28 and TRBJ2-2; 10 positions match TRBD2. The CDR3 runs 17 residues. Per germline, CDR1 MDHEN and CDR2 SYDVKM. V gave up 7 bases and J gave up 6 bases; unmatched junction bases: 14. The CDR3 here is CASTNIWTSGYPGELFF. For the CDR3, the DNA is TGTGCCAGCACCAATATATGGACTAGCGGTTATCCCGGGGAGCTGTTTTTT. The whole variable domain, filled in from reference TRBV28 and TRBJ2-2, reads DVKVTQSSRYLVKRTGEKVFLECVQDMDHENMFWYRQDPGLGLRLIYFSYDVKMKEKGDIPEGYSVSREKKERFSLILESASTNQTSMYLCASTNIWTSGYPGELFFGEGSRLTVL.

The chain couples TRBV5-4 to TRBJ1-2; 7 nucleotides align to TRBD1. Trimming took 0 bases from V and 8 from J; bases not matched to a gene: 4. Germline V gene lookup returns CDR1 SGHNT and CDR2 YYREEE (reference sequence). The CDR3 runs 13 residues. Here the CDR3 DNA reads TGTGCCAGCAGCTTGGAGGGGGCACAGGGCTACACCTTC. Translating gives CASSLEGAQGYTF.

The chain joins TRBV20-1 to TRBJ2-1, with TRBD2 identical over 10 bases. There are 11 residues in the CDR3. Germline V CDR1 and CDR2: DFQATT, SNEGSKA (reference sequence). The V segment lost 5 bases and the J segment 9 bases; nucleotides outside the gene matches: 1. CDR3: CSASSGGEQFF. In nucleotides, the CDR3 is TGCAGTGCTTCTAGCGGGGGTGAGCAGTTCTTC.

This rearrangement joins TRBV11-2 to TRBJ2-3; a weak D match, TRBD1 (5 bases). V was shortened by 1 base and J by 5 bases, with 13 bases between the two germline ends. CDR3 length: 15 amino acids. The germline V gene has CDR1 SGHAT and CDR2 FQNNGV. CDR3 in DNA: TGTGCCAGCAGCTTAGGAAGGCAGGGCGTAGATACGCAGTATTTT. Its protein is CASSLGRQGVDTQYF. Combining the CDR3 with reference TRBV11-2 and TRBJ2-3 gives the whole variable domain EAGVAQSPRYKIIEKRQSVAFWCNPISGHATLYWYQQILGQGPKLLIQFQNNGVVDDSQLPKDRFSAERLKGVDSTLKIQPAKLEDSAVYLCASSLGRQGVDTQYFGPGTRLTVL.

The chain uses TRBV3-1 (or the pseudogene TRBV3-2) and TRBJ2-7, with TRBD1 matching 7 bases. The CDR3 extends over 15 amino acids. After removal of 3 bases from V and 2 bases from J, the junction contained 7 bases not matched to a gene. Per the germline V gene, CDR1 is LGHDT and CDR2 is YNNKEL (reference sequence). CDR3 sequence (DNA): TGTGCCAGCAGCCACTCAGACAGGGTGCCCTACGAGCAGTACTTC. This gives the protein CASSHSDRVPYEQYF.

The J gene is TRBJ1-2, the V gene TRBV7-2; tentative D call: TRBD1 (6 bases). CDR1 is SGHTA and CDR2 is FQGNSA in the germline V gene. The CDR3 is 15 amino acids. The V and J ends lost 1 base and 8 bases respectively, with 17 bases between them. The CDR3 region is CASSLGPDRSSGYTF. The CDR3 region has the DNA TGTGCCAGCAGCTTAGGGCCAGACAGGTCCAGCGGCTACACCTTC.

V gene TRBV7-8 combines with J gene TRBJ2-3; D is possibly TRBD1 (5 bases). CDR1 and CDR2 (germline): SGHVS, FQNEAQ. This CDR3 has 16 amino acids. Trimming cost V 0 bases and J 3 bases, with 13 bases left between them. The CDR3 is CASSLAGRVGTDTQYF. Here the CDR3 DNA reads TGTGCCAGCAGCTTAGCCGGCAGGGTGGGGACAGATACGCAGTATTTT.

The chain recombines TRBV7-6 with TRBJ1-5; TRBD1 matches 7 bases. This CDR3 is 13 amino acids long. CDR1 and CDR2 (germline): SGHVS, FNYEAQ. With 4 bases clipped from V and 7 bases from J, the junction kept 4 bases outside the gene matches. The CDR3 spells CASSSHRGQPQHF. CDR3 in DNA: TGTGCCAGCAGCTCCCACAGGGGCCAGCCCCAGCATTTT.

The gene calls are TRBV25-1 and TRBJ1-6; TRBD1 matches 7 bases. CDR1 is MGHDK and CDR2 is SYGVNS in the germline V gene. This CDR3 is 15 amino acids long. V was clipped by 4 bases and J by 4 bases; unmatched bases: 4. The CDR3 sequence: CASSGQGDYNSPLHF. Written as DNA, the CDR3 is TGTGCCAGCAGTGGACAGGGCGATTATAATTCACCCCTCCACTTT.

The chain is built from TRBV9 and TRBJ1-3, with D possibly being TRBD1 (5 bases). V shed 4 bases and J shed 8 bases, with 16 bases lying between them. The CDR3 sequence is 14 residues long. Germline CDR1 is SGDLS and CDR2 is YYNGEE. CDR3 nucleotide sequence: TGTGCCAGCAGCACTCAGGGTTCGGGAGACACCATATATTTT. It translates to CASSTQGSGDTIYF.

The genes are TRBV3-1 (or the pseudogene TRBV3-2) and TRBJ2-5, with D perhaps matching TRBD1 (6 bases). The germline V gene encodes CDR1 LGHDT and CDR2 YNNKEL (reference sequence). The CDR3 extends over 15 amino acids. V dropped 0 bases and J dropped 5 bases, with 13 bases sitting between them. The CDR3 bases are TGTGCCAGCAGCCAAGATCGAACAGGGAAGGAGACCCAGTACTTC. It yields the protein CASSQDRTGKETQYF.

This sequence joins TRBV6-2 or TRBV6-3 and TRBJ1-5; D is unresolved. The CDR3 spans 16 residues. V was trimmed by 7 bases and J by 4 bases, leaving 20 bases between them. From germline, CDR1 is MNHEY and CDR2 SVGEGT. The CDR3 loop reads CASTPKGGIGNQPQHF. The CDR3 DNA reads TGTGCCAGCACCCCCAAGGGAGGGATCGGGAATCAGCCCCAGCATTTT.